This T cell receptor beta chain was sequenced in a study of identical twins. A universal primer site was added by template switching, and unique molecular identifiers were carried by the cDNA. TCRdb called the 5' RACE reads again in MiXCR, with one record for every CDR3 protein. In the table there are 1.5 million to 2 million distinct CDR3 sequences, 32% of which are singletons. Per the germline V gene, CDR1 is SGHVS and CDR2 is FNYEAQ. The CDR3 covers 15 residues. Losses at the gene ends were 5 bases for V and 6 bases for J; bases not matched to a gene: 9. This clonotype was seen only a few times. The antigen remains undetermined. Broader study findings: In drawing conclusions, the study used cross-sectional statistical analysis and did not follow the same donors. Alpha sequences out of frame and shared by twins had excess low generation probability.

The sequencing input was cord blood. This receptor was obtained from a newborn girl in good health. The chain is built from TRBV7-6 and TRBJ1-2, with 10 bases lining up with TRBD1. The CDR3 nucleotides are TGTGCCAGCAGCCGATACGACAGGGGGCCTGATGGCTACACCTTC. Protein product: CASSRYDRGPDGYTF.